The 31 T cell receptor beta chains below come from one sample, sequenced in a study of post-analysis software for immune sequencing data. Study outcomes and limitations: Five TRBV segments were more frequent in patients than controls; TRBV5-6, TRBV5-1 and TRBV20-1 belonged to this group.

Unique molecular identifiers were present in the TCR beta cDNA libraries. TCRdb processed the PCR reads anew with MiXCR; each CDR3 protein has one entry. The sample has roughly 800,000 distinct CDR3 sequences; roughly 58% are singletons. Antigens for these TCRs are unknown. Sequenced: blood. Receptors were obtained from a girl under 18 with multiple sclerosis.

About this clonotype itself: Sequence at one end of the junction differs from germline and may be a read error. This chain uses TRBV20-1 with TRBJ1-2, with D uncertain. The CDR3 runs to 11 residues. Germline values: CDR1 DFQATT, CDR2 SNEGSKA (reference sequence). The CDR3 here is CSARGNYGHTF. The CDR3 nucleotides read TGCAGTGCTAGAGGCAACTATGGCCACACCTTC.

The chain carries TRBV20-1 and TRBJ2-4; 7 bases agree with TRBD2. The DNA end is a closer match to TRBJ2-5, so the J assignment may be wrong. The V gene's germline CDR1 is DFQATT and CDR2 SNEGSKA (reference sequence). The CDR3 consists of 13 residues. Here the CDR3 reads CSARPGGQETQYF. The CDR3 nucleotides are TGCAGTGCCCGACCGGGGGGTCAAGAGACCCAGTACTTC.

This clonotype was seen only a few times. The CDR3 loop is CASSFGTSGSPTQYF. The CDR3 region has the DNA TGTGCCAGCAGCTTTGGGACTAGCGGCTCTCCGACGCAGTATTTT. V is TRBV5-6 and J is TRBJ2-3, with 11 bases matching TRBD2. J was trimmed by 9 bases and V by 2 bases; bases with no gene match: 8. The germline CDR1 and CDR2 sequences are SGHDT and YYEEEE. CDR3 size: 15 residues.

This clonotype has a handful of counts. The chain carries TRBV9 and TRBJ2-6; D ambiguous. With 0 bases removed from V and 0 bases from J, the gap between germline ends came to 4 bases. The CDR3 consists of 15 residues. Germline V gives CDR1 SGDLS, CDR2 YYNGEE. The CDR3, as DNA: TGTGCCAGCAGCGTAGAGGGCTCTGGGGCCAACGTCCTGACTTTC. The encoded protein is CASSVEGSGANVLTF.

V and J are TRBV4-1 and TRBJ2-3; 7 nucleotides align to TRBD1. Germline CDR1 reads MGHRA; CDR2 reads YSYEKL. Losses at the gene ends were 4 bases for V and 6 bases for J; bases not matched to a gene: 16. This CDR3 is 17 amino acids long. The CDR3 reads CASSPLEATGKSDTQYF. CDR3 DNA: TGCGCCAGCAGCCCCCTCGAGGCGACAGGGAAATCCGATACGCAGTATTTT.

The chain links TRBV7-9 to TRBJ1-5; possible D gene TRBD1, 5 bases. V was trimmed by 6 bases and J by 3 bases, leaving 12 bases between them. The CDR3 is 14 amino acids. CDR1 SEHNR and CDR2 FQNEAQ come from the germline V gene (reference sequence). The DNA for the CDR3 is TGTGCCAGCAGGTCGGCAGGGCCCAATCAGCCCCAGCATTTT. Translating it yields CASRSAGPNQPQHF.

In its sample, this clonotype was seen many times. The chain uses TRBV7-9 and TRBJ2-7; 9 bases are shared with TRBD1. The CDR3 is made up of 14 amino acids. Germline CDR1 is SEHNR and CDR2 is FQNEAQ (reference sequence). V dropped 6 bases and J dropped 4; count of bases not matched to a gene: 7. Written as DNA, the CDR3 is TGTGCCAGCAGTTCAACAGGGGGCAGTTACGAGCAGTACTTC. This encodes CASSSTGGSYEQYF.

This clonotype was detected only once. The chain has TRBV5-1 and TRBJ2-7, with D unclear. The CDR3 runs to 14 residues. The germline CDR1 and CDR2 sequences are SGHRS and YFSETQ. V was pared by 3 bases and J by 7 bases, with 17 bases between. The CDR3 DNA is TGCGCCAGCAGCTCTCGGGCGTCCTACAATGAGCAGTACTTC. Encoded protein: CASSSRASYNEQYF.

This clonotype was detected a few times. The chain recombines TRBV6-5 with TRBJ2-7, with a weak D call TRBD1 (6 bases). Germline CDR1 MNHEY, CDR2 SVGAGI. V was trimmed by 0 bases and J by 3 bases, leaving 21 bases between them. This CDR3 is 18 amino acids long. CDR3 amino acids: CASSYSLPQGSNFYEQYF. The CDR3 DNA reads TGTGCCAGCAGTTACTCGCTCCCACAGGGTAGTAACTTCTACGAGCAGTACTTC.

The gene calls are TRBV20-1 and TRBJ2-7; 8 bases line up with TRBD1. Germline V CDR1 and CDR2: DFQATT, SNEGSKA (reference sequence). This CDR3 has 13 amino acids. J gave up 3 bases and V 4 bases, and 5 bases lay outside the gene matches. The CDR3 region is CSATDRVGYEQYF. Here the CDR3 DNA reads TGCAGTGCTACGGACAGGGTAGGCTACGAGCAGTACTTC.

This clonotype was observed a few times. The V and J genes are TRBV5-5 and TRBJ2-4, with 7 bases that match TRBD1. CDR1 is SGHKS, CDR2 YYEKEE, per germline (reference sequence). CDR3 length equals 15 residues. V dropped 4 bases and J dropped 2; count of bases not matched to a gene: 6. The CDR3, as DNA: TGTGCCAGCAGCAGGGACAGTCCCTCCAAAAACATTCAGTACTTC. Translation: CASSRDSPSKNIQYF.

Only one count was recorded for this clonotype. This chain uses TRBV6-1 with TRBJ2-3; D perhaps matches TRBD1 (5 bases). Germline assignment: CDR1 MNHNS and CDR2 SASEGT. Trimming took off 8 bases at V and 3 bases at J, with 9 bases between the two ends. The CDR3 runs to 12 residues. CDR3 in amino acids: CASEAGTDTQYF. CDR3 DNA sequence: TGTGCCAGCGAAGCAGGGACAGATACGCAGTATTTT.

This clonotype was counted only a few times. V gene TRBV6-5 combines with J gene TRBJ2-1; either TRBD1 or TRBD2 may fit D (5 bases each). This CDR3 is built from 14 residues. Between the trimmed V and J ends, which lost 9 bases and 4 bases, there was a span of 16 bases. In germline, CDR1 is MNHEY, CDR2 SVGAGI. DNA of the CDR3: TGTGCCAGTAGGACACTTTCGGGGTACAATGAGCAGTTCTTC. Amino acid sequence: CASRTLSGYNEQFF.

The chain combines TRBV12-3 or TRBV12-4 with TRBJ2-5; 7 nucleotides align to TRBD2. The DNA end lines up better with TRBJ2-7; the J call may be wrong. The CDR3 runs 13 residues. In DNA, the CDR3 is TGTGCCGGCACAGCGGCGGGAGATTACGAGCAGTACTTC. It yields the protein CAGTAAGDYEQYF.

Worth noting for this clonotype: At one end the junction does not follow the germline gene, possibly because of a read error. The chain is built from TRBV5-1 and TRBJ2-1; 14 bases fit TRBD2. The V gene's germline CDR1 is SGHRS and CDR2 YFSETQ. There are 18 residues in the CDR3. This CDR3 reads CASSRGTSGGPTYNELFF. In DNA form, the CDR3 reads TGCGCCAGCAGCCGGGGGACTAGCGGGGGCCCAACCTACAATGAGCTGTTCTTC.

This clonotype has a handful of counts. This chain uses TRBV6-4 with TRBJ2-1, with a tentative D call TRBD1 (6 bases). Looked up from germline, CDR1 is MRHNA and CDR2 is SNTAGT. The CDR3 is 15 amino acids. The V and J ends lost 2 bases and 7 bases respectively, with 15 bases between them. Written as DNA, the CDR3 is TGTGCCAGCAGTGACGGTACAGGGCTGATTAATGAGCAGTTCTTC. Protein: CASSDGTGLINEQFF.

The gene calls are TRBV29-1 and TRBJ2-4, with TRBD2 identical over 11 bases. The DNA end is a closer match to TRBJ2-7, so the J assignment may be wrong. CDR1 is SQVTM, CDR2 ANQGSEA, per germline. The CDR3 has 16 residues. CDR3 nucleotide sequence: TGCAGCGTTGAAGTGGCTAGCGGGGGGCGCTCCTACGAGCAGTACTTC. This gives the protein CSVEVASGGRSYEQYF.

The chain has TRBV7-2 and TRBJ1-2, with unresolved D. The CDR3 runs 14 residues. Germline values: CDR1 SGHTA, CDR2 FQGNSA. V gave up 2 bases and J gave up 3 bases, with 10 bases separating them. CDR3: CASSLTEGHYGYTF. The CDR3 nucleotides read TGTGCCAGCAGCTTAACCGAAGGCCACTATGGCTACACCTTC.

This chain links TRBV7-3 with TRBJ2-3, with 11 bases that match TRBD2. This CDR3 has 16 residues. Germline lookup yields CDR1 SGHTA and CDR2 FQGTGA. Losses at the gene ends were 3 bases for V and 5 bases for J; bases not matched to a gene: 7. The CDR3 sequence: CASSLTSGVMGDTQYF. The CDR3 nucleotides read TGTGCCAGCAGCTTGACTAGCGGGGTGATGGGAGATACGCAGTATTTT.

This clonotype has just a few counts. V usage is TRBV7-2 and J usage is TRBJ1-5, with 7 bases matching TRBD1. V lost 4 bases, J lost 6 bases, and 12 bases stayed unmatched. The CDR3 totals 16 residues. Germline lookup yields CDR1 SGHTA and CDR2 FQGNSA. CDR3 sequence reads: CASSSRPTGRGQPQHF. In DNA form, the CDR3 reads TGTGCCAGCAGCTCCAGGCCGACAGGGAGGGGTCAGCCCCAGCATTTT.

V is TRBV5-1 and J is TRBJ2-1, with a tentative D call TRBD2 (7 bases). The CDR3 runs 17 residues. V was trimmed by 0 bases and J by 7 bases, leaving 20 bases between them. Germline values: CDR1 SGHRS, CDR2 YFSETQ. CDR3 nucleotide sequence: TGCGCCAGCAGCTTGGAGTTGAGGGGGGGCTATGAAAATGAGCAGTTCTTC. Protein sequence: CASSLELRGGYENEQFF.

The chain recombines TRBV7-8 with TRBJ2-7; 7 nucleotides match TRBD1. V shed 3 bases and J 4 bases; nucleotides not matched to a gene: 6. The germline V gene has CDR1 SGHVS and CDR2 FQNEAQ. The CDR3 is 14 amino acids. Here the CDR3 reads CASSLDRQRYEQYF. The CDR3 DNA reads TGTGCCAGCAGCTTGGACAGGCAGCGATACGAGCAGTACTTC.

This chain uses TRBV7-3 with TRBJ2-7, with a tentative D call TRBD1 (5 bases). Trimming stripped 1 base from V and 5 bases from J, with 12 bases between. Germline CDR1 is SGHTA and CDR2 is FQGTGA. CDR3 length: 14 residues. CDR3 region: CASSLNRLSHEQYF. The DNA for the CDR3 is TGTGCCAGCAGCTTAAACAGGCTGAGCCACGAGCAGTACTTC. The whole variable domain, remainder taken from reference TRBV7-3 and TRBJ2-7, is GAGVSQTPSNKVTEKGKYVELRCDPISGHTALYWYRQSLGQGPEFLIYFQGTGAADDSGLPNDRFFAVRPEGSVSTLKIQRTERGDSAVYLCASSLNRLSHEQYFGPGTRLTVT.

This clonotype was picked up a small number of times. The gene calls are TRBV20-1 and TRBJ2-1; TRBD2 agrees at 11 bases. Per germline, CDR1 DFQATT and CDR2 SNEGSKA (reference sequence). The V segment lost 5 bases and the J segment 7 bases; nucleotides outside the gene matches: 7. CDR3 length: 14 amino acids. CDR3 coding DNA: TGCAGTGCTTCCGGGACTAGCGGCGGGAATGAGCAGTTCTTC. This encodes CSASGTSGGNEQFF.

V gene TRBV6-5 combines with J gene TRBJ1-5, with 8 bases fitting TRBD1. Germline V gene sequence: CDR1 MNHEY, CDR2 SVGAGI. The trim removed 0 bases at V and 6 bases at J, leaving 13 bases unmatched. The CDR3 consists of 18 residues. The CDR3 region is CASSYSYRGVMVTQPQHF. DNA for the CDR3: TGTGCCAGCAGTTACTCGTACAGGGGGGTAATGGTCACTCAGCCCCAGCATTTT.

The rearrangement joins TRBV20-1 to TRBJ2-2; 8 bases fit TRBD1. V shed 1 base, J shed 9 bases, and the junction held 13 bases outside the gene matches. Germline loops: CDR1 DFQATT, CDR2 SNEGSKA (reference sequence). This CDR3 is 16 amino acids long. CDR3 nucleotides: TGCAGTGCTAGAGCGTTAAAGACAGGGGATACCCGGGAGCTGTTTTTT. Residues: CSARALKTGDTRELFF.

This clonotype occurred a few times. V usage is TRBV20-1 and J usage is TRBJ2-7; tentative D call: TRBD2 (6 bases). The CDR3 is 13 residues long. V was shortened by 6 bases and J by 2 bases, with 14 bases between the two germline ends. Looked up from germline, CDR1 is DFQATT and CDR2 is SNEGSKA (reference sequence). The CDR3 DNA reads as TGCAGTGCCCTTCCAGCGGGTACCTACGAGCAGTACTTC. This gives the protein CSALPAGTYEQYF.

The chain recombines TRBV5-8 with TRBJ2-1, with 13 bases that match TRBD2. This CDR3 is 19 amino acids long. Trimming cost V 0 bases and J 0 bases; bases outside gene matches: 6. CDR1 SGHTS and CDR2 YDEGEE come from the germline V gene. This chain's CDR3 is CASSLGTSGSRSSYNEQFF. The CDR3 DNA sequence: TGTGCCAGCAGCTTGGGGACTAGCGGGAGCCGAAGCTCCTACAATGAGCAGTTCTTC.

This clonotype was detected only a few times. The CDR3 bases are TGCGCCAGCAGCCAAGTCGGTAGGGTCGGGGGGTCCTACGAGCAGTACTTC. The encoded protein is CASSQVGRVGGSYEQYF. This chain joins TRBV4-1 and TRBJ2-7; 7 bases map to TRBD2. The CDR3 is 17 amino acids. Trimming took 1 base from V and 1 from J; bases not matched to a gene: 10. CDR1 and CDR2 (germline): MGHRA, YSYEKL.

The chain links TRBV12-3 or TRBV12-4 to TRBJ1-2; the D is unclear. V lost 1 base and J lost 4, with 13 bases in between. The CDR3 has 15 residues. Here the CDR3 DNA reads TGTGCCAGCAGTTTAGTTTCGGCAGGCCCCTATGGCTACACCTTC. This encodes CASSLVSAGPYGYTF.

The chain recombines TRBV29-1 with TRBJ2-7; 7 bases map to TRBD1. The CDR3 extends over 15 amino acids. Trimming at V came to 0 bases and at J to 3 bases, leaving 8 bases not matched to a gene. Germline values: CDR1 SQVTM, CDR2 ANQGSEA. CDR3 nucleotide sequence: TGCAGCGTTGAAGATCGGAGACAGGGTAGCTACGAGCAGTACTTC. Protein sequence: CSVEDRRQGSYEQYF.